This T cell receptor beta chain comes out of a study of metastatic and nonmetastatic thyroid tumors. Across the study: It was across blood and tumor or nodule tissue from malignant and benign thyroid patients that repertoires were compared. Study results and caveats: Significantly greater TCR beta diversity was reportedly found in malignant thyroid tumors than in benign nodules (in blood and tumor).

Nobody among the patients had been given any treatment before thyroid surgery. This clone is labeled as medium-sized. Its antigen remains unidentified. The V gene lost 4 bases and the J gene lost 5 bases, with 12 bases spanning the gap. Germline V CDR1 and CDR2: MNHNS, SASEGT. CDR3 size: 14 residues. Original methodology: Built for papillary thyroid cancer, a distant-metastasis classifier drew on CDR3 differences across clinicopathological groups. TCRdb re-called the PCR reads with MiXCR. It is TCRdb's table, rather than the study itself, that gives the V and J calls and clone size. Of about 15,000 clones listed, approximately 24% were seen once; the top ten hold 9.5% to 12%.

Sequencing was performed on tumor tissue. The source of this sequence is a female donor with papillary thyroid cancer or a benign thyroid nodule (not recorded which). Some clones in this sample may be carry-over from other donors' samples. The chain couples TRBV6-1 to TRBJ2-1; D unresolved. The CDR3 sequence is CASSGGWSNNEQFF. As DNA, the CDR3 is TGTGCCAGCAGTGGCGGATGGTCGAACAATGAGCAGTTCTTC.